The next 17 T cell receptor beta chains were all read from a single sample in a study of blood T cell repertoires in COVID-19. Measured with immunoSEQ multiplex PCR; TCRdb has only the in-frame clones, and not every one. Seen here are roughly 190,000 clones, less than 90% observed once, and the top ten hold approximately 6.1%. The sequenced material came from peripheral blood. The receptors shown here come from a woman aged 40 to 50 with acute or convalescent COVID-19.

This sequence joins TRBV27 and TRBJ1-6, with D hard to call. This CDR3 is built from 13 residues. The ends were cut back, 5 bases at V and 4 bases at J, with 6 bases in the middle. Germline V CDR1 and CDR2: MNHEY, SMNVEV (reference sequence). The CDR3 DNA follows: TGTGCCAGCAGTGAACTTTATAATTCACCCCTCCACTTT. Translated, it gives CASSELYNSPLHF.

This chain joins TRBV4-2 and TRBJ1-1; 7 bases are shared with TRBD1. The CDR3 spans 14 residues. V lost 4 bases, J lost 0 bases, and 2 bases stayed unmatched. Germline lookup yields CDR1 LGHNA and CDR2 YNFKEQ. DNA of the CDR3: TGTGCCAGCAGCCTGGGACAGATGAACACTGAAGCTTTCTTT. It is translated as CASSLGQMNTEAFF.

The CDR3 bases are TGCGCCAGCATGCCGGACAGGACCTGGATGAACACTGAAGCTTTCTTT. It specifies CASMPDRTWMNTEAFF. The J gene is TRBJ1-1, the V gene TRBV10-2, with 7 bases matching TRBD1. CDR1 WSHSY and CDR2 SAAADI come from the germline V gene. V shed 7 bases, J shed 0 bases, and the junction held 11 bases outside the gene matches. The CDR3 is 16 residues long.

J is TRBJ2-3 and V is TRBV9, with TRBD2 identical over 12 bases. V shed 4 bases, J shed 2 bases, and the junction held 5 bases outside the gene matches. The CDR3 runs 16 residues. The germline V gene encodes CDR1 SGDLS and CDR2 YYNGEE. The CDR3, as DNA: TGTGCCAGCAGCCCCCGACTAGCGGGGGCCACAGATACGCAGTATTTT. Translating it yields CASSPRLAGATDTQYF.

The rearrangement joins TRBV28 to TRBJ2-1; 14 bases are shared with TRBD2. Trimming cost V 8 bases and J 8 bases; bases outside gene matches: 5. Germline V gene data show CDR1 as MDHEN and CDR2 as SYDVKM. This CDR3 spans 14 amino acids. CDR3 DNA sequence: TGTGCCAGCTCGGGGACTAGCGGGAGCTATGAGCAGTTCTTC. It specifies CASSGTSGSYEQFF.

CDR3 sequence reads: CASTPQSYGYTF. The CDR3 coding sequence is TGTGCCAGCACCCCACAGAGCTATGGCTACACCTTC. The rearrangement joins TRBV2 to TRBJ1-2, with D unclear. The CDR3 covers 12 residues. CDR1 and CDR2 (germline): SNHLY, FYNNEI. Trimming removed 7 bases from V and 4 bases from J, with 10 bases in between.

The gene calls are TRBV5-4 and TRBJ2-1; TRBD2 matches 11 bases. This CDR3 spans 16 amino acids. Germline V lookup: CDR1 SGHNT, CDR2 YYREEE (reference sequence). J lost 6 bases, V lost 4 bases, and 9 bases had no gene match. The CDR3: CASSPSWLAGGNEQFF. CDR3 nucleotide sequence: TGTGCCAGCAGCCCGTCTTGGCTAGCGGGAGGCAATGAGCAGTTCTTC.

There are a few counts of this clone. The chain is built from TRBV5-1 and TRBJ1-1; maybe TRBD1 (5 bases). This CDR3 spans 15 amino acids. Per the germline V gene, CDR1 is SGHRS and CDR2 is YFSETQ. V was pared by 2 bases and J by 1 base, with 12 bases between. The CDR3 sequence is CASSLVEGANTEAFF. CDR3 bases: TGCGCCAGCAGCTTAGTAGAAGGGGCGAACACTGAAGCTTTCTTT.

V is TRBV24-1 and J is TRBJ2-1, with D tentatively TRBD2 (6 bases). CDR1 and CDR2 (germline): KGHDR, SFDVKD. This CDR3 is built from 15 residues. Trimming took 5 bases from V and 3 from J, leaving 13 bases between them. The CDR3 sequence: CATSGGGADYNEQFF. CDR3 nucleotide sequence: TGTGCCACCAGTGGAGGAGGGGCCGACTACAATGAGCAGTTCTTC.

Comments on this clone: A read error may produce the germline difference seen at one junction end. The chain couples TRBV2 to TRBJ1-1; no reliable D call. The CDR3 is 14 amino acids. Germline CDR1 and CDR2: SNHLY and FYNNEI. CDR3 sequence reads: CASSKAGENTEAFF. The CDR3 nucleotides read TGTGCCAGCAGTAAAGCGGGAGAGAACACTGAAGCTTTCTTT.

This rearrangement joins TRBV19 to TRBJ2-1, with 16 positions matching TRBD2. CDR1 and CDR2 from the germline V gene are LNHDA and SQIVND (reference sequence). Trimming removed 4 bases from V and 9 bases from J; junction bases left unmatched: 9. CDR3 size: 17 residues. The CDR3 loop reads CASSTIGTSGRGGEQFF. The CDR3 DNA follows: TGTGCCAGTAGTACGATAGGGACTAGCGGGAGGGGGGGTGAGCAGTTCTTC.

The chain couples TRBV2 to TRBJ2-1, with D tentatively TRBD2 (6 bases). Germline V gene sequence: CDR1 SNHLY, CDR2 FYNNEI. The V end lost 9 bases, the J end lost 6 bases, and 24 bases lay between the germline ends. CDR3 length: 16 amino acids. CDR3 in amino acids: CASPRRGDGGSNEQFF. DNA for the CDR3: TGTGCCAGTCCGAGGAGGGGTGATGGGGGTAGCAATGAGCAGTTCTTC.

The rearrangement joins TRBV19 to TRBJ2-5, with D possibly TRBD2 on 7 matching bases. CDR3 size: 16 residues. Trimming stripped 2 bases from V and 3 bases from J, with 16 bases between. CDR1 LNHDA and CDR2 SQIVND come from the germline V gene (reference sequence). CDR3 in DNA: TGTGCCAGTAGTATACGGCCAGGGGAGGGGGAAGAGACCCAGTACTTC. Protein sequence: CASSIRPGEGEETQYF.

V is TRBV5-4 and J is TRBJ1-1; TRBD1 might be the D (6 bases). Trimming stripped 0 bases from V and 4 bases from J, with 10 bases between. The germline V gene has CDR1 SGHNT and CDR2 YYREEE (reference sequence). The CDR3 has 14 amino acids. CDR3 sequence: CASSLDRVVTEAFF. Written as DNA, the CDR3 is TGTGCCAGCAGCTTGGACAGGGTGGTCACTGAAGCTTTCTTT. Using reference TRBV5-4 and TRBJ1-1 for the parts outside the CDR3, the full variable domain is ETGVTQSPTHLIKTRGQQVTLRCSSQSGHNTVSWYQQALGQGPQFIFQYYREEENGRGNFPPRFSGLQFPNYSSELNVNALELDDSALYLCASSLDRVVTEAFFGQGTRLTVV.

V gene TRBV7-2 combines with J gene TRBJ2-2, with 11 bases fitting TRBD2. The CDR3 spans 16 residues. Germline CDR1 reads SGHTA; CDR2 reads FQGNSA. The ends lost 6 bases at V and 7 bases at J; junction bases unmatched: 10. CDR3 coding DNA: TGTGCCAGCAGAACTTTTAGCGGGGGGGCTGGCGGGGAGCTGTTTTTT. Amino acid sequence: CASRTFSGGAGGELFF.

This clone was counted a few times. V gene TRBV5-5 combines with J gene TRBJ2-7, with TRBD2 matching 14 bases. This CDR3 is 17 amino acids long. Germline V gives CDR1 SGHKS, CDR2 YYEKEE (reference sequence). V lost 4 bases and J lost 2; bases outside the gene matches: 8. The CDR3: CASSSSGLAGDAYEQYF. Written as DNA, the CDR3 is TGTGCCAGCAGCAGCTCGGGACTAGCGGGGGATGCCTACGAGCAGTACTTC. The whole variable domain, filled in from reference TRBV5-5 and TRBJ2-7, reads DAGVTQSPTHLIKTRGQQVTLRCSPISGHKSVSWYQQVLGQGPQFIFQYYEKEERGRGNFPDRFSARQFPNYSSELNVNALLLGDSALYLCASSSSGLAGDAYEQYFGPGTRLTVT.

Here the CDR3 reads CASDSGTSGRFEQFF. For the CDR3, the DNA is TGTGCCAGCGACTCCGGGACTAGCGGGAGGTTTGAGCAGTTCTTC. This chain joins TRBV2 and TRBJ2-1; TRBD2 aligns across 15 bases. The CDR3 length is 15 residues. The germline gives CDR1 SNHLY, CDR2 FYNNEI. With V trimmed by 8 bases and J by 9 bases, 8 bases remained unmatched.